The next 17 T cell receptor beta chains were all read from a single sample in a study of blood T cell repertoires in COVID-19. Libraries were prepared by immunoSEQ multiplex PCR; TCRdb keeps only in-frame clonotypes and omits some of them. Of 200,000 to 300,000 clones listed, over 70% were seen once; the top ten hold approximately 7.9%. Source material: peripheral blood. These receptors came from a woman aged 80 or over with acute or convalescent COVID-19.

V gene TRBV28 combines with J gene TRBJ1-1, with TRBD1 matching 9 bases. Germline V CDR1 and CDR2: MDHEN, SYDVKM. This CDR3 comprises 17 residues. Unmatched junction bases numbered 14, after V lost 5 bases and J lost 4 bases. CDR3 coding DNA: TGTGCCAGCAGTGACCACACAGGGGGCGGGTTTGGCACTGAAGCTTTCTTT. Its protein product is CASSDHTGGGFGTEAFF. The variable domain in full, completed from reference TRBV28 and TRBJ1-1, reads DVKVTQSSRYLVKRTGEKVFLECVQDMDHENMFWYRQDPGLGLRLIYFSYDVKMKEKGDIPEGYSVSREKKERFSLILESASTNQTSMYLCASSDHTGGGFGTEAFFGQGTRLTVV.

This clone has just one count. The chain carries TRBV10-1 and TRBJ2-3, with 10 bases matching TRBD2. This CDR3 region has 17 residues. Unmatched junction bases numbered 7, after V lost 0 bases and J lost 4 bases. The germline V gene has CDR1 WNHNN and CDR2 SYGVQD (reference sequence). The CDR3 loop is CASSESTSGYRPDTQYF. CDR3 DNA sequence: TGCGCCAGCAGTGAGTCGACTAGCGGGTATAGACCAGATACGCAGTATTTT.

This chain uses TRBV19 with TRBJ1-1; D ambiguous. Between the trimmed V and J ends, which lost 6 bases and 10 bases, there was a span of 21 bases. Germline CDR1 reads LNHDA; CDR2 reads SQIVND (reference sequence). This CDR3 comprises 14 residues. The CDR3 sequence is CASREDSIRTGAFF. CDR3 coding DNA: TGTGCCAGTAGGGAGGACTCAATTAGAACGGGAGCTTTCTTT.

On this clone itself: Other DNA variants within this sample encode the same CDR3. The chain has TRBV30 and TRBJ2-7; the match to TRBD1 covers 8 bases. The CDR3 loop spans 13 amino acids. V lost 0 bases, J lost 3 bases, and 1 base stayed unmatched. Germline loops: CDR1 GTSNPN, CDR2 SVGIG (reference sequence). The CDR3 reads CAWSVGQGYEQYF. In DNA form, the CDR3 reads TGTGCCTGGAGTGTTGGACAGGGCTACGAGCAGTACTTC.

Written as DNA, the CDR3 is TGTGCCAGCAGTTCTAGCGGGAGGTCGAACACCGGGGAGCTGTTTTTT. Amino acids: CASSSSGRSNTGELFF. The chain employs TRBV27 and TRBJ2-2; TRBD2 matches at 11 bases. Germline lookup yields CDR1 MNHEY and CDR2 SMNVEV (reference sequence). The J segment lost 0 bases and the V segment lost 4 bases, leaving 1 base of the junction unmatched. This CDR3 has 16 residues.

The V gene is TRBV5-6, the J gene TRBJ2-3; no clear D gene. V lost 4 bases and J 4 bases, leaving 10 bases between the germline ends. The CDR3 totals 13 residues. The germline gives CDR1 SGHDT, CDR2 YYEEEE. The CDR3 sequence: CASSRSISDTQYF. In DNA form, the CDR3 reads TGTGCCAGCAGCCGGTCCATTTCAGATACGCAGTATTTT.

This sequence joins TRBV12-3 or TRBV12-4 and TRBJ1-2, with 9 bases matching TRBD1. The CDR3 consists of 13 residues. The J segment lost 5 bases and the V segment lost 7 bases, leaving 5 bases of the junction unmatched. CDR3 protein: CASTGDREYGYTF. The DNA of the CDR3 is TGTGCCAGCACCGGGGACAGGGAGTATGGCTACACCTTC.

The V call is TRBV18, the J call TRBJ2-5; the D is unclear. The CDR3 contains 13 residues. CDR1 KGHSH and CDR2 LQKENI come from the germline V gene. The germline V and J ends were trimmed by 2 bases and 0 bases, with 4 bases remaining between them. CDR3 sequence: CASSPVYQETQYF. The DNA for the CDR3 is TGTGCCAGCTCACCAGTCTACCAAGAGACCCAGTACTTC. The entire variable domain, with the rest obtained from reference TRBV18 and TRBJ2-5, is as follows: NAGVMQNPRHLVRRRGQEARLRCSPMKGHSHVYWYRQLPEEGLKFMVYLQKENIIDESGMPKERFSAEFPKEGPSILRIQQVVRGDSAAYFCASSPVYQETQYFGPGTRLLVL.

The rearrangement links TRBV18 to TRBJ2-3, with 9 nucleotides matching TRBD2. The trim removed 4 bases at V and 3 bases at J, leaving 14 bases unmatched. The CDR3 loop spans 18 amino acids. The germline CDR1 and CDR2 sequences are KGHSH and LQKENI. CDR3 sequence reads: CASSLNSWAGGPTDTQYF. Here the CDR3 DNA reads TGTGCCAGCTCACTCAACAGCTGGGCGGGAGGGCCGACAGATACGCAGTATTTT.

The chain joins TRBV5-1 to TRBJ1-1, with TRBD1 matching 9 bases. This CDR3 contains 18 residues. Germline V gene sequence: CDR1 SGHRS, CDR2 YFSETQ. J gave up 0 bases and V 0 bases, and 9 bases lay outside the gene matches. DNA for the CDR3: TGCGCCAGCAGCTTGGCGGGGGGGACAGGGACCTTGAACACTGAAGCTTTCTTT. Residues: CASSLAGGTGTLNTEAFF.

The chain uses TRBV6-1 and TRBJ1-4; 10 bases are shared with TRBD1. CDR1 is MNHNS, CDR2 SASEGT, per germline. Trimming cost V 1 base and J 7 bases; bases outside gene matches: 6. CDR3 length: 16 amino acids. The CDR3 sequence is CASSEDGWDRGEKLFF. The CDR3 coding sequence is TGTGCCAGCAGTGAAGATGGCTGGGACAGGGGTGAAAAACTGTTTTTT.

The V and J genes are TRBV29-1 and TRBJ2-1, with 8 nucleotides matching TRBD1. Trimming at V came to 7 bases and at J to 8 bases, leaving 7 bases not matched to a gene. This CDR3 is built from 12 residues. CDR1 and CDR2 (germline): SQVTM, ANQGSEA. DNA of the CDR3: TGCAGCGCCAGGACAGGGTTGTATGAGCAGTTCTTC. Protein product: CSARTGLYEQFF.

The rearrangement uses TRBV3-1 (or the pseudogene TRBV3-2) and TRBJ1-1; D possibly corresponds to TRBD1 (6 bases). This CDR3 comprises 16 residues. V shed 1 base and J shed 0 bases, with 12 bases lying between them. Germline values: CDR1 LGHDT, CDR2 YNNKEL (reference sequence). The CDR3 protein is CASSQVADRMNTEAFF. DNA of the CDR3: TGTGCCAGCAGCCAAGTTGCGGACAGAATGAACACTGAAGCTTTCTTT.

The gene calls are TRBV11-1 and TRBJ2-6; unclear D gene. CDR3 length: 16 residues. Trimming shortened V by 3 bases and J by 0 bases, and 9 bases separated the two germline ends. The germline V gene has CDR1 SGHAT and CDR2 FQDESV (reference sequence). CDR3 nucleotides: TGTGCCAGCAGCTTTGGCGACTTCTCTGGGGCCAACGTCCTGACTTTC. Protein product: CASSFGDFSGANVLTF.

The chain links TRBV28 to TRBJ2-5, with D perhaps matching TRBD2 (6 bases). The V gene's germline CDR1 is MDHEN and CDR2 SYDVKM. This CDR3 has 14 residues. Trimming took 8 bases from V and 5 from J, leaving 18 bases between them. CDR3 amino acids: CASGWYGGRETQYF. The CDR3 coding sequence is TGTGCCAGCGGTTGGTATGGGGGGAGGGAGACCCAGTACTTC.

CDR3: CASSPIQGTYGYTF. The CDR3 region has the DNA TGTGCCAGCAGTCCCATTCAGGGAACCTATGGCTACACCTTC. V and J are TRBV6-6 and TRBJ1-2; a possible D gene is TRBD1 (5 bases). The CDR3 length is 14 residues. V was pared by 5 bases and J by 4 bases, with 14 bases between. Germline CDR1 reads MNHNY; CDR2 reads SVGAGI (reference sequence).

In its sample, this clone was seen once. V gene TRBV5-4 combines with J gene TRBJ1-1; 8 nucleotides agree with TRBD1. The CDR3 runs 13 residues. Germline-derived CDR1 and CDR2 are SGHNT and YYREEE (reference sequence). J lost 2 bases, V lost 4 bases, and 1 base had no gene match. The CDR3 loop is CASSQGANTEAFF. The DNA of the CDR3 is TGTGCCAGCAGCCAGGGGGCTAACACTGAAGCTTTCTTT.